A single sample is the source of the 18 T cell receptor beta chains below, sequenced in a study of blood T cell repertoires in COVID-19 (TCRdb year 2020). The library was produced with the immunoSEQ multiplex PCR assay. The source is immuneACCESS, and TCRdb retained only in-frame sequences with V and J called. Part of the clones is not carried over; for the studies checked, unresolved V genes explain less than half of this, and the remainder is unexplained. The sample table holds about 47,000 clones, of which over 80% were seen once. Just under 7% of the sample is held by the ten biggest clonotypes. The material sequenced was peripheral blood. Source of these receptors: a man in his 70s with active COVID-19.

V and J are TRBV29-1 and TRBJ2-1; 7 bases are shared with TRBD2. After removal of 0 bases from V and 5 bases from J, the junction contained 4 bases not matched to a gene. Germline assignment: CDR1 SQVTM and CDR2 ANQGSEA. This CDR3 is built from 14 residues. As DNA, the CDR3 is TGCAGCGTTGAAGATTGGGACTATAACAATGAGCAGTTCTTC. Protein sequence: CSVEDWDYNNEQFF.

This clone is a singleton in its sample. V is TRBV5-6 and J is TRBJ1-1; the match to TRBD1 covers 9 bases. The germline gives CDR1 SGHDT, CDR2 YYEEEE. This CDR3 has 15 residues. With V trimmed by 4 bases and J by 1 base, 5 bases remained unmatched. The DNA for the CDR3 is TGTGCCAGCAGCGGGCAACAGGGGGCGAACACTGAAGCTTTCTTT. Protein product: CASSGQQGANTEAFF.

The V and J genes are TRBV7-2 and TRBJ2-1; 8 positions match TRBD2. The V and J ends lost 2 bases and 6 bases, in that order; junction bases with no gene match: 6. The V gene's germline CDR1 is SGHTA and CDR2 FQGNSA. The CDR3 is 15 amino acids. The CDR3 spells CASSLRTSGPNEQFF. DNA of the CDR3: TGTGCCAGCAGCTTACGTACTAGCGGCCCCAATGAGCAGTTCTTC.

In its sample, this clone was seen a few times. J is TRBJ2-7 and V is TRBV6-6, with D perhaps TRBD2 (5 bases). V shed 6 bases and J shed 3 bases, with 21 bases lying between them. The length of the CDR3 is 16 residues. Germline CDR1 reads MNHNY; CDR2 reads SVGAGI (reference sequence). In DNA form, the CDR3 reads TGTGCCAGCAGCCCCTCGGGAAGGGTGAGCGACTACGAGCAGTACTTC. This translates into CASSPSGRVSDYEQYF.

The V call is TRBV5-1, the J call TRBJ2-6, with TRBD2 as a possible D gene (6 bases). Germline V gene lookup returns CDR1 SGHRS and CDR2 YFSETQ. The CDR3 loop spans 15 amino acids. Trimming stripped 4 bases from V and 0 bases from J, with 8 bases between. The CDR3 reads CASSGDFSGANVLTF. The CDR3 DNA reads TGCGCCAGCAGCGGGGACTTCTCTGGGGCCAACGTCCTGACTTTC.

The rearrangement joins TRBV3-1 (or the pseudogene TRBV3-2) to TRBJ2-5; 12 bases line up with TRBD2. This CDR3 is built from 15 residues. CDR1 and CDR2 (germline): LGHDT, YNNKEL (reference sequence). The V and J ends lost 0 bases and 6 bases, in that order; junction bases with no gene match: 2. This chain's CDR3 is CASSQDLAGGQTQYF. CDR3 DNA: TGTGCCAGCAGCCAAGATCTAGCGGGGGGGCAGACCCAGTACTTC.

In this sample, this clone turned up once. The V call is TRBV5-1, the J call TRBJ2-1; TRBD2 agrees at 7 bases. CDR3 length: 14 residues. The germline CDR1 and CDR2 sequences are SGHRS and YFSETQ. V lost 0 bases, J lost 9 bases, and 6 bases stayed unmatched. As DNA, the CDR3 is TGCGCCAGCAGCTTGGTCGGGGAGGGGCGTGAGCAGTTCTTC. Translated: CASSLVGEGREQFF. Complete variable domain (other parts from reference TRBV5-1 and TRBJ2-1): KAGVTQTPRYLIKTRGQQVTLSCSPISGHRSVSWYQQTPGQGLQFLFEYFSETQRNKGNFPGRFSGRQFSNSRSEMNVSTLELGDSALYLCASSLVGEGREQFFGPGTRLTVL.

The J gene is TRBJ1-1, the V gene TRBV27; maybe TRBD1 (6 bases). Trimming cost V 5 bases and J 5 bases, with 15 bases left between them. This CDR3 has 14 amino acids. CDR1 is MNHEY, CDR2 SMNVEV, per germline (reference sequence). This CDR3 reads CASSRAGVRTEAFF. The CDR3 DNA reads TGTGCCAGCAGTCGCGCAGGGGTTAGGACTGAAGCTTTCTTT.

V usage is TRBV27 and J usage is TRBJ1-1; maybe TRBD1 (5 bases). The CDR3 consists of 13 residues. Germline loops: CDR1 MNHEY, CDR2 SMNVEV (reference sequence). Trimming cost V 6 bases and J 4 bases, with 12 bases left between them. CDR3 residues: CASRGAGFTEAFF. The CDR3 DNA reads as TGTGCCAGCAGAGGGGCAGGGTTCACTGAAGCTTTCTTT.

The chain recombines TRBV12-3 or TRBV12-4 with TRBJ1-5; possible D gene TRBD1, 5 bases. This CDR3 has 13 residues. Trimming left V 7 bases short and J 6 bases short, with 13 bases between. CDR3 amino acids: CASTTDRIQPQHF. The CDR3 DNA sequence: TGTGCCAGCACGACAGACCGAATTCAGCCCCAGCATTTT.

The CDR3 reads CATSRGGGPNEKLFF. The CDR3 coding sequence is TGTGCCACCAGCAGAGGGGGAGGACCTAATGAAAAACTGTTTTTT. The rearrangement uses TRBV15 and TRBJ1-4; D not resolved. CDR3 size: 15 residues. V was trimmed by 1 base and J by 3 bases, leaving 9 bases between them. Per germline, CDR1 LNHNV and CDR2 YYDKDF (reference sequence).

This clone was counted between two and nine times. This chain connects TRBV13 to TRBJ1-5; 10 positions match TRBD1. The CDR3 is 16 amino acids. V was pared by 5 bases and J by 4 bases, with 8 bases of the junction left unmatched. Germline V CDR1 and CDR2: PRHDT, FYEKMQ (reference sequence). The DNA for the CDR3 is TGTGCCAGCAGCCTCCGGGACAGGGGAGCAAATCAGCCCCAGCATTTT. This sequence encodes CASSLRDRGANQPQHF.

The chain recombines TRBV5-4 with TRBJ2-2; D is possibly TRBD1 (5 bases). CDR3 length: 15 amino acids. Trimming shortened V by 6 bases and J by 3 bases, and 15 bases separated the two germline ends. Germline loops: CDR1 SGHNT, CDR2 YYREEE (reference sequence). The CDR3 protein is CASTQSKGHTGELFF. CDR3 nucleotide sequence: TGTGCCAGCACTCAAAGTAAGGGGCACACCGGGGAGCTGTTTTTT.

DNA of the CDR3: TGTGCCAGTAGTATAGATCTCGGGTTCGAAAAACTGTTTTTT. Its protein is CASSIDLGFEKLFF. This sequence joins TRBV19 and TRBJ1-4; no clear D. Germline CDR1 reads LNHDA; CDR2 reads SQIVND (reference sequence). CDR3 length equals 14 residues. Trimming took off 0 bases at V and 8 bases at J, with 10 bases between the two ends. Based on the CDR3 plus reference TRBV19 and TRBJ1-4, the full variable domain is DGGITQSPKYLFRKEGQNVTLSCEQNLNHDAMYWYRQDPGQGLRLIYYSQIVNDFQKGDIAEGYSVSREKKESFPLTVTSAQKNPTAFYLCASSIDLGFEKLFFGSGTQLSVL.

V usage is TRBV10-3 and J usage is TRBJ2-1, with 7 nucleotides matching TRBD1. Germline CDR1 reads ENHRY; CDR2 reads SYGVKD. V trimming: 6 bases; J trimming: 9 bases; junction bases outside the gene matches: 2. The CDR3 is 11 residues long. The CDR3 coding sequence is TGTGCCATCAGAGGGGGCGTTGAGCAGTTCTTC. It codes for CAIRGGVEQFF.

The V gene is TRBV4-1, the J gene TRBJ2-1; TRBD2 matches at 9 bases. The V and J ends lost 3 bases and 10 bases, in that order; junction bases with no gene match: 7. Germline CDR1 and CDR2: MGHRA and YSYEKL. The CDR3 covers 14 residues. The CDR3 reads CASSQGLAYGEQFF. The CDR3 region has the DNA TGCGCCAGCAGCCAGGGACTAGCCTATGGGGAGCAGTTCTTC.

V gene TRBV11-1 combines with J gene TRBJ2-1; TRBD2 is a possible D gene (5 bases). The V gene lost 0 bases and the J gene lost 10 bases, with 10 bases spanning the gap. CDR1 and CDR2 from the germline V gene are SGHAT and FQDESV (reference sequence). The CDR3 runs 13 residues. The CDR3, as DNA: TGTGCCAGCAGCTTAGCGCGAACGGGGGAGCAGTTCTTC. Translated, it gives CASSLARTGEQFF.

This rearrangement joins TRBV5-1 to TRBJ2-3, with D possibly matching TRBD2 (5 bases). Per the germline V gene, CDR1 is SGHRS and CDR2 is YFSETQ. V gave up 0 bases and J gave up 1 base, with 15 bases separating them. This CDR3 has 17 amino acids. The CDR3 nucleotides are TGCGCCAGCAGCTTGGGTTGGCTAGCAGCAGGCACAGATACGCAGTATTTT. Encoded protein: CASSLGWLAAGTDTQYF. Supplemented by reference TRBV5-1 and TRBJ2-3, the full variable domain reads KAGVTQTPRYLIKTRGQQVTLSCSPISGHRSVSWYQQTPGQGLQFLFEYFSETQRNKGNFPGRFSGRQFSNSRSEMNVSTLELGDSALYLCASSLGWLAAGTDTQYFGPGTRLTVL.